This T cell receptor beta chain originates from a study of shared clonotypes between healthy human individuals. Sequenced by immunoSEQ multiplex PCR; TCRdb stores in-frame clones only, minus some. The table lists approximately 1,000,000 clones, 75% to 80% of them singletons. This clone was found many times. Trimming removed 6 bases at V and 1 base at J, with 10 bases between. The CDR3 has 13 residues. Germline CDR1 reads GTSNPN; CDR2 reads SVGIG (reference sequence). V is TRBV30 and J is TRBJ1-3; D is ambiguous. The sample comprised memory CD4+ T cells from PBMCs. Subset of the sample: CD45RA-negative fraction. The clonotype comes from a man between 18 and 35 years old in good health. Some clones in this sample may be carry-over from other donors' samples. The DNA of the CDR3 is TGTGCCTGTGGACGGGAGTCTGGAAACACCATATATTTT. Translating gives CACGRESGNTIYF.